This TCR beta chain is from a study of OX40 agonist ivuxolimab in advanced cancers. Study-level information: Therapy given before enrollment (anti-PD-1, anti-PD-L1 or anti-CTLA-4) was allowed, and over 35% had some.

Germline V gene data show CDR1 as SGHRS and CDR2 as YFSETQ. This CDR3 is built from 15 residues. The germline V and J ends were trimmed by 0 bases and 5 bases, with 15 bases remaining between them. Profiled with immunoSEQ multiplex PCR; TCRdb holds only in-frame clones, not every one. Of tens of thousands of clones in the sample, 87% were seen once. The sequenced sample was CD4+ or CD8+ T cells sorted from blood, obtained in a trial of the OX40 agonist ivuxolimab. The origin of this receptor is an adult with an advanced solid tumor such as melanoma, head and neck, liver or kidney cancer. This rearrangement joins TRBV5-1 to TRBJ2-7; the D is unclear. CDR3 bases: TGCGCCAGCAGCTTGGCCAGCCTCCACAGCCACGAGCAGTACTTC. Residues: CASSLASLHSHEQYF.